This T cell receptor (beta chain) was obtained from a study of shared clonotypes between healthy human individuals. Whole-study findings and limits: Generation probabilities were higher for clonotypes shared across all four sorted-subset donors than for unshared ones.

Notes on this clone: What it binds is not known.

Germline CDR1 is MNHNY and CDR2 is SVGAGI (reference sequence). Trimming cost V 5 bases and J 3 bases, with 15 bases left between them. There are 15 residues in the CDR3. Clones were sequenced by immunoSEQ multiplex PCR, and TCRdb holds only the in-frame ones, with some missing. The sample yields approximately 350,000 clones, roughly 70% seen once. The chain is built from TRBV6-6 and TRBJ2-3; maybe TRBD1 (6 bases). What was sequenced was memory CD4+ T cells sorted from blood. Subset meaning: CD45RA-negative fraction. This clonotype was sampled from a man younger than 45 in good health. This CDR3 is CASSHLQGRTDTQYF. DNA for the CDR3: TGTGCCAGCAGTCACCTACAGGGAAGGACAGATACGCAGTATTTT.